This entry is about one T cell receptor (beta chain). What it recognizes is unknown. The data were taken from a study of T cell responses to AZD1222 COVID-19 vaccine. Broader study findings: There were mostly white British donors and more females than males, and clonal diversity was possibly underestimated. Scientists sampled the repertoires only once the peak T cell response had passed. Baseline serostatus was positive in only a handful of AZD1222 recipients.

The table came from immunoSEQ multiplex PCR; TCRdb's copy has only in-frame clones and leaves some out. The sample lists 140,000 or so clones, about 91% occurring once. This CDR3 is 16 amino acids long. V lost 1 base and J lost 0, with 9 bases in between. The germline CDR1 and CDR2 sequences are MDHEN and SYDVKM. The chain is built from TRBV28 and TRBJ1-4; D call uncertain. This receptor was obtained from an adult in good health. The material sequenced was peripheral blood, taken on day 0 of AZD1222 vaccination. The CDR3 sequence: CASSLYQVATNEKLFF. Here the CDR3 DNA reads TGTGCCAGCAGTTTATACCAGGTTGCAACTAATGAAAAACTGTTTTTT.